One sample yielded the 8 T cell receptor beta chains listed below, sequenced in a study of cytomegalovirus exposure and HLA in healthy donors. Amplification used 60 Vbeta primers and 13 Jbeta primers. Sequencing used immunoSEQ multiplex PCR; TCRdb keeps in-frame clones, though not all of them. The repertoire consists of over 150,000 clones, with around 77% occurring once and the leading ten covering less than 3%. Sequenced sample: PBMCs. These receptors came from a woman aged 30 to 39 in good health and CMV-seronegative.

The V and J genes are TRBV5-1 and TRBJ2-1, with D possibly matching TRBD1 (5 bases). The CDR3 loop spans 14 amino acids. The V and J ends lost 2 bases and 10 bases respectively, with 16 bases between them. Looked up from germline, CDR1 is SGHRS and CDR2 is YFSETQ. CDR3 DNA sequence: TGCGCCAGCAGCTTAGTCGCAGGGTCAGGGGAGCAGTTCTTC. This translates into CASSLVAGSGEQFF.

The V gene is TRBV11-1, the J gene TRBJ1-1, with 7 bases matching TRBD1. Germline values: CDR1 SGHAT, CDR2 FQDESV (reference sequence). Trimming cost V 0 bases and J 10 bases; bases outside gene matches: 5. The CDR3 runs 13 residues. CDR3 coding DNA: TGTGCCAGCAGCTTAGCCCCGACAGGGCCAGCTTTCTTT. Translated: CASSLAPTGPAFF. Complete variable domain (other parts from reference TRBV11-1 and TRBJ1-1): EAEVAQSPRYKITEKSQAVAFWCDPISGHATLYWYRQILGQGPELLVQFQDESVVDDSQLPKDRFSAERLKGVDSTLKIQPAELGDSAMYLCASSLAPTGPAFFGQGTRLTVV.

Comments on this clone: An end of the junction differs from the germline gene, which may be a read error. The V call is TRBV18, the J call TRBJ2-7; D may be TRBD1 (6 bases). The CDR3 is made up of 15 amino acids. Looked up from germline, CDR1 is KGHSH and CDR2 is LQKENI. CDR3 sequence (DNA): TGTGCCAGCTCGCCGGGGCGTTTGGGGGCGAACGAGCAGGACTTC. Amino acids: CASSPGRLGANEQDF. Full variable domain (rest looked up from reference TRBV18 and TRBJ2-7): NAGVMQNPRHLVRRRGQEARLRCSPMKGHSHVYWYRQLPEEGLKFMVYLQKENIIDESGMPKERFSAEFPKEGPSILRIQQVVRGDSAAYFCASSPGRLGANEQDFGPGTRLTVT.

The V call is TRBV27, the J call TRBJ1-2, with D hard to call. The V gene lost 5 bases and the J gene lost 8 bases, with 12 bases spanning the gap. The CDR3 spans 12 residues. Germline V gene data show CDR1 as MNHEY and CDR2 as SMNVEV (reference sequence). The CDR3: CASSPSGYGYTF. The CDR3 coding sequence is TGTGCCAGCAGTCCCAGTGGTTACGGCTACACCTTC.

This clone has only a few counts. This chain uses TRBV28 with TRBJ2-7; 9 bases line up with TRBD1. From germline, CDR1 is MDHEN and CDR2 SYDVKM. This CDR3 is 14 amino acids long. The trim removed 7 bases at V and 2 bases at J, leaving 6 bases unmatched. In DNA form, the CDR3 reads TGTGCCAGCATTGGGGACAGGGCGCCCTACGAGCAGTACTTC. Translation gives CASIGDRAPYEQYF. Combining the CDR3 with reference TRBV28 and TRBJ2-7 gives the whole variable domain DVKVTQSSRYLVKRTGEKVFLECVQDMDHENMFWYRQDPGLGLRLIYFSYDVKMKEKGDIPEGYSVSREKKERFSLILESASTNQTSMYLCASIGDRAPYEQYFGPGTRLTVT.

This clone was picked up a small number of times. The CDR3 sequence: CASRVTNYEQYF. The CDR3, as DNA: TGTGCCAGCAGGGTCACAAATTACGAGCAGTACTTC. The rearrangement uses TRBV2 and TRBJ2-7; D is undetermined. Looked up from germline, CDR1 is SNHLY and CDR2 is FYNNEI. Trimming shortened V by 6 bases and J by 4 bases, and 10 bases separated the two germline ends. This CDR3 comprises 12 residues.

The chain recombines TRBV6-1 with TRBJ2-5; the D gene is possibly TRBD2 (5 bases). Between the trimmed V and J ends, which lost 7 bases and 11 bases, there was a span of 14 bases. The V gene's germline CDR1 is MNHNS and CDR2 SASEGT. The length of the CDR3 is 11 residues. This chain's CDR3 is CASTLAWEQYF. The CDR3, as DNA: TGTGCCAGCACCTTAGCTTGGGAGCAGTACTTC.

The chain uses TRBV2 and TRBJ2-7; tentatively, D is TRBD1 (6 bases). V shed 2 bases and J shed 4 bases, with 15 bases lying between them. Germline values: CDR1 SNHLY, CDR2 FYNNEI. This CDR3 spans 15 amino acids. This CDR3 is CASSEISGHRYEQYF. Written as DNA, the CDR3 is TGTGCCAGCAGTGAAATTTCGGGACATCGGTACGAGCAGTACTTC.